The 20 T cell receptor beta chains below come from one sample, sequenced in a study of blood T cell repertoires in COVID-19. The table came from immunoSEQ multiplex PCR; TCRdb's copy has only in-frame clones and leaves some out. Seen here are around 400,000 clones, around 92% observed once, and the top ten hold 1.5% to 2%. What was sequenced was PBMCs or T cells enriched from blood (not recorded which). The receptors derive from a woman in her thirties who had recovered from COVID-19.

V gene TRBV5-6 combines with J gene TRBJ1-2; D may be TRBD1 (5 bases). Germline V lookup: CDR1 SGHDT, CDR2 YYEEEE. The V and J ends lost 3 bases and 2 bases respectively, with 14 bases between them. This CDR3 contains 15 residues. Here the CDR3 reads CASSSQGAVNYGYTF. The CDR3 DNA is TGTGCCAGCAGCTCCCAAGGGGCCGTAAACTATGGCTACACCTTC.

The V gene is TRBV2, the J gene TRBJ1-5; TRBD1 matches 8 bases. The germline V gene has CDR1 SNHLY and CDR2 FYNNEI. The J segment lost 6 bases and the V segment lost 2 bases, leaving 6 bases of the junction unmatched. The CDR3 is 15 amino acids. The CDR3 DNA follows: TGTGCCAGCAGTGAAAACAGGGGGAAAAGTCAGCCCCAGCATTTT. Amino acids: CASSENRGKSQPQHF. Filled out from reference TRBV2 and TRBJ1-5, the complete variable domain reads EPEVTQTPSHQVTQMGQEVILRCVPISNHLYFYWYRQILGQKVEFLVSFYNNEISEKSEIFDDQFSVERPDGSNFTLKIRSTKLEDSAMYFCASSENRGKSQPQHFGDGTRLSIL.

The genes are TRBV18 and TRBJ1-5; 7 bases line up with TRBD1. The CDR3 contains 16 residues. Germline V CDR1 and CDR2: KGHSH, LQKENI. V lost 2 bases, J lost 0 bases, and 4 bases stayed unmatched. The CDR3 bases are TGTGCCAGCTCACCAGGACAGGTTTATAGCAATCAGCCCCAGCATTTT. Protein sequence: CASSPGQVYSNQPQHF.

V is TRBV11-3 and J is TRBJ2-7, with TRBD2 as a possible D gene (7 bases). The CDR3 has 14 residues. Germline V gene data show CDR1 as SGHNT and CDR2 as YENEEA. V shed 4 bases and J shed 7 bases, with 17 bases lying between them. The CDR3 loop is CASSSGGPIVEQYF. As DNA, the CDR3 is TGTGCCAGCAGCTCCGGGGGGCCCATTGTGGAGCAGTACTTC.

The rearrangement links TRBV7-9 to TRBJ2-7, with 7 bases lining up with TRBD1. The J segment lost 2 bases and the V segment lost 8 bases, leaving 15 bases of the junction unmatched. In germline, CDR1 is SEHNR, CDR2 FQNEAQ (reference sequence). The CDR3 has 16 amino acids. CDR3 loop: CASVLTSRDRPYEQYF. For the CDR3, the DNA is TGTGCCAGCGTCCTCACGAGCCGGGACAGACCCTACGAGCAGTACTTC. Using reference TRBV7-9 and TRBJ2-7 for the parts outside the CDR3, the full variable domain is DTGVSQNPRHKITKRGQNVTFRCDPISEHNRLYWYRQTLGQGPEFLTYFQNEAQLEKSRLLSDRFSAERPKGSFSTLEIQRTEQGDSAMYLCASVLTSRDRPYEQYFGPGTRLTVT.

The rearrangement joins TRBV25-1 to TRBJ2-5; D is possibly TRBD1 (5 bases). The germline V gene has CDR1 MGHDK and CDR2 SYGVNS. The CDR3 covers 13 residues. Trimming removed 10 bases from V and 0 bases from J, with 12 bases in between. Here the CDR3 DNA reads TGTGCCACCCAAGACAGCTACCAAGAGACCCAGTACTTC. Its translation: CATQDSYQETQYF.

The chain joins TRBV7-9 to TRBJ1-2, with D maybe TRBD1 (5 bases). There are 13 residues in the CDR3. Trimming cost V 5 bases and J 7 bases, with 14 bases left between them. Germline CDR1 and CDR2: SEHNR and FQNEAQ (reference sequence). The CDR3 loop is CASSIYTGSGYTF. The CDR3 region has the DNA TGTGCCAGCAGCATATACACAGGTTCTGGCTACACCTTC.

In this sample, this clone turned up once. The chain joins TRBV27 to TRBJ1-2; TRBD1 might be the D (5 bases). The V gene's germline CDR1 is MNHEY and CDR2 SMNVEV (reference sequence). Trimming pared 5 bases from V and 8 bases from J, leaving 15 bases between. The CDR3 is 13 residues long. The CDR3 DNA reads TGTGCCAGCAGTCGCCAGGAGGGGAGAGGCTACACCTTC. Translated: CASSRQEGRGYTF.

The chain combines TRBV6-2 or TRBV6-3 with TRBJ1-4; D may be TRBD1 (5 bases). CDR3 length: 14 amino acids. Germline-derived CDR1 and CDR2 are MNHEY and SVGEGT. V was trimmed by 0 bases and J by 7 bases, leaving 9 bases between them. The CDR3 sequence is CASSYSTVGEKLFF. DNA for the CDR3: TGTGCCAGCAGTTACTCGACAGTTGGTGAAAAACTGTTTTTT.

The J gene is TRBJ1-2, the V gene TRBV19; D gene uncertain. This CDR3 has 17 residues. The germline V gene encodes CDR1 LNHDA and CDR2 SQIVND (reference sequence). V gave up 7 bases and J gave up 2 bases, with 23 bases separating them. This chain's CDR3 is CASTLSLPPGSNYGYTF. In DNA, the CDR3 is TGTGCCAGTACCCTCTCACTCCCCCCAGGATCAAACTATGGCTACACCTTC. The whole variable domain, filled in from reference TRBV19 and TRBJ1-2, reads DGGITQSPKYLFRKEGQNVTLSCEQNLNHDAMYWYRQDPGQGLRLIYYSQIVNDFQKGDIAEGYSVSREKKESFPLTVTSAQKNPTAFYLCASTLSLPPGSNYGYTFGSGTRLTVV.

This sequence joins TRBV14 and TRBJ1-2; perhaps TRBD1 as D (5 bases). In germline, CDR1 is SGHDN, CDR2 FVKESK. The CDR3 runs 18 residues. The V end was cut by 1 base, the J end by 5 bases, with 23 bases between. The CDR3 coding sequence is TGTGCCAGCAGCCAAGGCCTTGGTAGGGGCGTCGAGAAGTATGGCTACACCTTC. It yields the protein CASSQGLGRGVEKYGYTF. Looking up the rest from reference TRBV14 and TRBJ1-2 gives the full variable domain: EAGVTQFPSHSVIEKGQTVTLRCDPISGHDNLYWYRRVMGKEIKFLLHFVKESKQDESGMPNNRFLAERTGGTYSTLKVQPAELEDSGVYFCASSQGLGRGVEKYGYTFGSGTRLTVV.

CDR3: CASSQDLGRGGNEQFF. CDR3 in DNA: TGCGCCAGCAGCCAAGATTTGGGGCGGGGGGGCAATGAGCAGTTCTTC. This chain joins TRBV4-3 and TRBJ2-1; 9 nucleotides line up with TRBD2. Trimming removed 0 bases from V and 6 bases from J; junction bases left unmatched: 6. CDR3 length equals 16 residues. The germline gives CDR1 LGHNA, CDR2 YSLEER.

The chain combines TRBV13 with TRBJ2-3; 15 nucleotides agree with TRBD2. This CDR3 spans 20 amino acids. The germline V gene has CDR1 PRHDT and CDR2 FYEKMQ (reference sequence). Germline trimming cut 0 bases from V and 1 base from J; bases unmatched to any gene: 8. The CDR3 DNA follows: TGTGCCAGCAGCTTAGGGCCAGGACTAGCGGGGGGGCCCGGCACAGATACGCAGTATTTT. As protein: CASSLGPGLAGGPGTDTQYF.

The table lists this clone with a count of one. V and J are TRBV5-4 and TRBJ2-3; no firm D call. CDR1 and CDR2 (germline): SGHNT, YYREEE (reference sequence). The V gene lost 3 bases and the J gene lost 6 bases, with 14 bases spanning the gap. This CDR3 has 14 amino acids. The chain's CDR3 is CASSSTGRLDTQYF. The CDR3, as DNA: TGTGCCAGCAGCTCCACTGGTCGCTTGGATACGCAGTATTTT.

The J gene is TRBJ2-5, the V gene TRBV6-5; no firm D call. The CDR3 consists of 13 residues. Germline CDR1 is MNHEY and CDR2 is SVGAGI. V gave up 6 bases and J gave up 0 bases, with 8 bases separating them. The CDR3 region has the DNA TGTGCCAGCAGCCGCGACTACCAAGAGACCCAGTACTTC. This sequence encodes CASSRDYQETQYF.

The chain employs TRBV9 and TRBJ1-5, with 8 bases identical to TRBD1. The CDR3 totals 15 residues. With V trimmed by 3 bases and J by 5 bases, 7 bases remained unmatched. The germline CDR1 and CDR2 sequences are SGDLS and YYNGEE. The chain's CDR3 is CASSAQGQAYQPQHF. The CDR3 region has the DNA TGTGCCAGCAGCGCCCAGGGACAGGCTTATCAGCCCCAGCATTTT. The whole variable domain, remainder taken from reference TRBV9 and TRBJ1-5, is DSGVTQTPKHLITATGQRVTLRCSPRSGDLSVYWYQQSLDQGLQFLIQYYNGEERAKGNILERFSAQQFPDLHSELNLSSLELGDSALYFCASSAQGQAYQPQHFGDGTRLSIL.

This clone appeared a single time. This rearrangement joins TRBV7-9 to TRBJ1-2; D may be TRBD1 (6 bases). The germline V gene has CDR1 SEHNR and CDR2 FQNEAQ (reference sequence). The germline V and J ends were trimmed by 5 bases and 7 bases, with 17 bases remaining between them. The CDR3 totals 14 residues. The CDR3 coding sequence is TGTGCCAGCAGCCCAGACATGGGGGCTCTTGGCTACACCTTC. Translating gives CASSPDMGALGYTF.

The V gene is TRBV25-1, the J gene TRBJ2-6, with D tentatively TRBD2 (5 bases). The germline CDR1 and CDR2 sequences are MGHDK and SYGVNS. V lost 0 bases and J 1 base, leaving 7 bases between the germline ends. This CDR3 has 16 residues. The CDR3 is CASSEYGGSGANVLTF. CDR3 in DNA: TGTGCCAGCAGTGAATATGGAGGTTCTGGGGCCAACGTCCTGACTTTC.

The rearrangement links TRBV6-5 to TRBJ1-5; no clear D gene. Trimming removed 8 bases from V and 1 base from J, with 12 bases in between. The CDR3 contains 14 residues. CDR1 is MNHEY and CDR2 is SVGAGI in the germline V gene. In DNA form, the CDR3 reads TGTGCCAGCGGGAGGGCAGAGAGCAATCAGCCCCAGCATTTT. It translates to CASGRAESNQPQHF.

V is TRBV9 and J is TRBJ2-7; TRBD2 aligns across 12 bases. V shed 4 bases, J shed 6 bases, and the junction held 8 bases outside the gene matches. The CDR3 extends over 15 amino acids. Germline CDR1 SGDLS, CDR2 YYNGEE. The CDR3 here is CASSPSSGRVGEQYF. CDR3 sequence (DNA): TGTGCCAGCAGCCCATCTAGCGGGAGGGTGGGCGAGCAGTACTTC.